The sequence of this T cell receptor beta chain was determined in a study of blood T cell repertoires in COVID-19. Turning to the study itself: Sites across the United States, Italy and Spain contributed samples from acute and convalescent COVID-19. The cDNA or gDNA used as material had been derived from T cells, B-cell-depleted T cells, or PBMCs.

Trimming cost V 9 bases and J 9 bases; bases outside gene matches: 10. CDR1 and CDR2 from the germline V gene are LGHNA and YSLEER. The CDR3 is 12 amino acids. Original handling: Estimation of nucleated cell counts was performed using reference gene primer amplification. TCRdb's copy holds only in-frame clones and misses some; the assay was immunoSEQ multiplex PCR. V and J calls plus clone size are reproduced from that table; the DNA served to infer D and trimming. The sample carries about 76,000 clones, about 90% recorded once. The specimen sequenced was peripheral blood. The source of this sequence is a human donor in a cohort sampled during active COVID-19. V gene TRBV4-3 combines with J gene TRBJ1-2, with TRBD1 matching over 7 bases. CDR3 region: CASSGDSESYTF. The CDR3 DNA reads as TGCGCCAGTTCTGGGGACAGTGAAAGCTACACCTTC.